The 21 T cell receptor beta chains reported below all come from one sample, sequenced in a study of blood T cell repertoires in COVID-19. The protocol was immunoSEQ multiplex PCR, while the TCRdb copy is restricted to in-frame clones and leaves out a portion. The table has around 100,000 clones, approximately 82% seen once; the top ten hold 9.5% to 10%. The sequenced material came from peripheral blood. The receptors come from a man aged 60-69 years with active or convalescent COVID-19.

The rearrangement joins TRBV2 to TRBJ2-5, with 7 bases matching TRBD2. The CDR3 sequence is 15 residues long. V shed 3 bases, J shed 2 bases, and the junction held 6 bases outside the gene matches. The V gene's germline CDR1 is SNHLY and CDR2 FYNNEI. CDR3 DNA sequence: TGTGCCAGCAGTGATCAGCTAGCGGCTCAAGAGACCCAGTACTTC. Translated: CASSDQLAAQETQYF.

J is TRBJ2-5 and V is TRBV3-1 (or the pseudogene TRBV3-2); 8 nucleotides align to TRBD1. The junction had 4 bases not matched to a gene; V was cut back by 4 bases and J by 6 bases. The CDR3 runs 13 residues. Per the germline V gene, CDR1 is LGHDT and CDR2 is YNNKEL (reference sequence). CDR3 in DNA: TGTGCCAGCAGCCCCGGACAGGGTCAGACCCAGTACTTC. Its protein is CASSPGQGQTQYF.

This clone was detected a few times. V gene TRBV18 combines with J gene TRBJ1-1, with D possibly matching TRBD1 (6 bases). V shed 6 bases and J shed 2 bases, with 13 bases lying between them. Germline CDR1 and CDR2: KGHSH and LQKENI. CDR3 size: 14 residues. The CDR3: CASSGGGVNTEAFF. CDR3 in DNA: TGTGCCAGCTCCGGAGGGGGGGTTAACACTGAAGCTTTCTTT. The whole variable domain, remainder taken from reference TRBV18 and TRBJ1-1, is NAGVMQNPRHLVRRRGQEARLRCSPMKGHSHVYWYRQLPEEGLKFMVYLQKENIIDESGMPKERFSAEFPKEGPSILRIQQVVRGDSAAYFCASSGGGVNTEAFFGQGTRLTVV.

This clone was recorded once. The chain recombines TRBV19 with TRBJ2-3; 9 bases fit TRBD2. The ends lost 2 bases at V and 2 bases at J; junction bases unmatched: 5. CDR3 length: 16 amino acids. Germline CDR1 is LNHDA and CDR2 is SQIVND (reference sequence). CDR3 nucleotides: TGTGCCAGTAGTATATCGGCTAGCGGGAACACAGATACGCAGTATTTT. This sequence encodes CASSISASGNTDTQYF.

Comment on this clone: Mismatch with germline at one junction end may stem from a read error. This chain connects TRBV6-1 to TRBJ1-2; D gene unclear. Germline V gene data show CDR1 as MNHNS and CDR2 as SASEGT. The CDR3 contains 14 residues. This chain's CDR3 is CASSKADSGYGYTF. CDR3 nucleotides: TGTGCCAGCAGTAAAGCTGACTCGGGTTATGGCTACACCTTC.

This chain uses TRBV29-1 with TRBJ2-7; 8 positions match TRBD1. V was pared by 3 bases and J by 11 bases, with 3 bases of the junction left unmatched. Germline V gene lookup returns CDR1 SQVTM and CDR2 ANQGSEA. The CDR3 contains 10 residues. The CDR3 coding sequence is TGCAGCGTTGATGTGGACAGGGAGTACTTC. It specifies CSVDVDREYF.

The genes are TRBV13 and TRBJ1-2; D is undetermined. Germline V gene sequence: CDR1 PRHDT, CDR2 FYEKMQ (reference sequence). This CDR3 is 13 amino acids long. V was clipped by 5 bases and J by 4 bases, with 11 bases between them. CDR3 sequence (DNA): TGTGCCAGCAGCCAATCACAGTTCTATGGCTACACCTTC. The encoded protein is CASSQSQFYGYTF.

This chain connects TRBV29-1 to TRBJ2-3; weak D call: TRBD1 (6 bases). Germline-derived CDR1 and CDR2 are SQVTM and ANQGSEA. V dropped 6 bases and J dropped 2 bases, with 12 bases sitting between them. The CDR3 is 13 amino acids. CDR3 coding DNA: TGCAGCGTCCAACAGGGACCCACAGATACGCAGTATTTT. Amino acid sequence: CSVQQGPTDTQYF.

This chain joins TRBV19 and TRBJ2-1, with D possibly TRBD1 on 6 matching bases. Per germline, CDR1 LNHDA and CDR2 SQIVND (reference sequence). The CDR3 extends over 13 amino acids. V gave up 11 bases and J gave up 5 bases, with 16 bases separating them. As DNA, the CDR3 is TGTGCCTCCGGCAGGGGTGGGGACAATGAGCAGTTCTTC. Protein: CASGRGGDNEQFF.

The chain uses TRBV7-9 and TRBJ1-3; D gene uncertain. This CDR3 has 15 amino acids. V shed 7 bases and J shed 3 bases, with 16 bases lying between them. The germline gives CDR1 SEHNR, CDR2 FQNEAQ (reference sequence). CDR3 sequence (DNA): TGTGCCAGCATCCCAAGAGCTTCGAGTGGAAACACCATATATTTT. Protein sequence: CASIPRASSGNTIYF.

The chain is built from TRBV5-6 and TRBJ1-4; 8 nucleotides line up with TRBD1. Unmatched junction bases numbered 13, after V lost 4 bases and J lost 5 bases. The CDR3 has 17 amino acids. In germline, CDR1 is SGHDT, CDR2 YYEEEE. The CDR3 is CASSGGTGLGVNEKLFF. CDR3 sequence (DNA): TGTGCCAGCAGCGGGGGGACAGGACTAGGGGTAAATGAAAAACTGTTTTTT. Full variable domain (outside the CDR3, taken from reference TRBV5-6 and TRBJ1-4): DAGVTQSPTHLIKTRGQQVTLRCSPKSGHDTVSWYQQALGQGPQFIFQYYEEEERQRGNFPDRFSGHQFPNYSSELNVNALLLGDSALYLCASSGGTGLGVNEKLFFGSGTQLSVL.

This clone is a singleton in its sample. J is TRBJ2-7 and V is TRBV11-3; D possibly corresponds to TRBD2 (6 bases). V lost 3 bases and J 0 bases, leaving 15 bases between the germline ends. Per germline, CDR1 SGHNT and CDR2 YENEEA. The CDR3 has 16 residues. CDR3: CASSFSGLRSSYEQYF. The DNA of the CDR3 is TGTGCCAGCAGCTTTAGCGGCCTAAGGAGCTCCTACGAGCAGTACTTC.

The rearrangement links TRBV7-9 to TRBJ2-1; TRBD2 matches 9 bases. The CDR3 extends over 17 amino acids. Germline-derived CDR1 and CDR2 are SEHNR and FQNEAQ (reference sequence). V lost 2 bases to trimming and J lost 0 bases; unmatched junction nucleotides: 5. CDR3 sequence (DNA): TGTGCCAGCAGCTTACCTCTAGCGGGGACCTCCTACAATGAGCAGTTCTTC. This gives the protein CASSLPLAGTSYNEQFF.

This clone was seen many times. The chain is built from TRBV6-5 and TRBJ1-1; D is unresolved. Germline V gene data show CDR1 as MNHEY and CDR2 as SVGAGI. This CDR3 spans 13 amino acids. V lost 6 bases and J 1 base, leaving 9 bases between the germline ends. This chain's CDR3 is CASRREENTEAFF. The CDR3 DNA is TGTGCCAGCAGGCGAGAAGAGAACACTGAAGCTTTCTTT.

The sample holds a few counts of this clone. V is TRBV2 and J is TRBJ1-2; a possible D gene is TRBD1 (6 bases). The CDR3 has 13 residues. Germline CDR1 is SNHLY and CDR2 is FYNNEI. The V gene lost 10 bases and the J gene lost 10 bases, with 22 bases spanning the gap. The DNA for the CDR3 is TGTGCCACCAGCTGGATGAGGACAGAACCCTACACCTTC. As protein: CATSWMRTEPYTF.

The chain couples TRBV29-1 to TRBJ2-2; D possibly corresponds to TRBD2 (5 bases). The CDR3 totals 13 residues. Germline loops: CDR1 SQVTM, CDR2 ANQGSEA. Trimming pared 5 bases from V and 4 bases from J, leaving 11 bases between. This CDR3 is CSVMLALTGELFF. In DNA form, the CDR3 reads TGCAGCGTTATGCTAGCACTCACCGGGGAGCTGTTTTTT.

V gene TRBV7-2 combines with J gene TRBJ1-5, with D tentatively TRBD1 (6 bases). This CDR3 comprises 15 residues. The germline CDR1 and CDR2 sequences are SGHTA and FQGNSA. V lost 5 bases, J lost 2 bases, and 13 bases lay in between. CDR3 loop: CASSTQGGGNQPQHF. The DNA of the CDR3 is TGTGCCAGCAGCACACAGGGTGGAGGCAATCAGCCCCAGCATTTT.

V usage is TRBV7-2 and J usage is TRBJ2-7; 7 nucleotides agree with TRBD2. This CDR3 comprises 16 residues. V shed 1 base, J shed 2 bases, and the junction held 8 bases outside the gene matches. The germline V gene encodes CDR1 SGHTA and CDR2 FQGNSA. The CDR3 sequence is CASSLVLGGPTYEQYF. The CDR3 region has the DNA TGTGCCAGCAGCTTAGTTTTGGGAGGGCCGACCTACGAGCAGTACTTC.

The chain employs TRBV19 and TRBJ1-1, with D possibly matching TRBD1 (6 bases). V lost 8 bases and J lost 0, with 13 bases in between. CDR3 length: 14 amino acids. Looked up from germline, CDR1 is LNHDA and CDR2 is SQIVND (reference sequence). CDR3 sequence: CASSGGGMNTEAFF. DNA of the CDR3: TGTGCCAGTTCTGGGGGCGGCATGAACACTGAAGCTTTCTTT. Supplemented by reference TRBV19 and TRBJ1-1, the full variable domain reads DGGITQSPKYLFRKEGQNVTLSCEQNLNHDAMYWYRQDPGQGLRLIYYSQIVNDFQKGDIAEGYSVSREKKESFPLTVTSAQKNPTAFYLCASSGGGMNTEAFFGQGTRLTVV.

A single count supports this clone. The chain couples TRBV29-1 to TRBJ1-1; 8 positions agree with TRBD1. The CDR3 loop spans 13 amino acids. V shed 3 bases and J 1 base; nucleotides not matched to a gene: 1. Germline V gives CDR1 SQVTM, CDR2 ANQGSEA. CDR3 protein: CSVDRGPNTEAFF. In DNA, the CDR3 is TGCAGCGTTGACAGGGGGCCGAACACTGAAGCTTTCTTT.

This rearrangement joins TRBV7-9 to TRBJ2-1; 7 bases fit TRBD2. The CDR3 runs to 18 residues. Germline lookup yields CDR1 SEHNR and CDR2 FQNEAQ (reference sequence). The trim removed 2 bases at V and 4 bases at J, leaving 14 bases unmatched. CDR3 region: CASSLSRRGRLDYNEQFF. CDR3 sequence (DNA): TGTGCCAGCAGCTTATCCCGCCGCGGGAGACTGGATTACAATGAGCAGTTCTTC.